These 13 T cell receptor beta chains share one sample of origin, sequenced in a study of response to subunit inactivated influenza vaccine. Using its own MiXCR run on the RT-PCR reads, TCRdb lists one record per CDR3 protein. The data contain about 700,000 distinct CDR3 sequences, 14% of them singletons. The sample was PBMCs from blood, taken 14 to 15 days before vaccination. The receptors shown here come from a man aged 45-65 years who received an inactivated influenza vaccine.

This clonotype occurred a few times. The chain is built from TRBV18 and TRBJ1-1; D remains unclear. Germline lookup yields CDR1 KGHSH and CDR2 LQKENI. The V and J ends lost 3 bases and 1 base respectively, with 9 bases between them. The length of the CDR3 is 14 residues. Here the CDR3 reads CASSPNTQNTEAFF. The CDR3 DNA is TGTGCCAGCTCACCCAATACACAGAACACTGAAGCTTTCTTT.

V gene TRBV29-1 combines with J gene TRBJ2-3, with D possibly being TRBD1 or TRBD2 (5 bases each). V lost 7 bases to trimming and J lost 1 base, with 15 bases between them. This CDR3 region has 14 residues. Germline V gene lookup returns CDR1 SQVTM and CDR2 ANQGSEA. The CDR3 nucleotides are TGCAGCGGTCTTGGGGGTTTCGGCACAGATACGCAGTATTTT. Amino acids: CSGLGGFGTDTQYF.

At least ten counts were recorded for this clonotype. The CDR3 DNA reads TGTGCCAGCAGCATGGGCGGGGGGACACAAGAGACCCAGTACTTC. This translates into CASSMGGGTQETQYF. This chain connects TRBV5-5 to TRBJ2-5; 8 nucleotides match TRBD2. The V segment lost 4 bases and the J segment 2 bases; nucleotides outside the gene matches: 7. The CDR3 sequence is 15 residues long. Germline CDR1 and CDR2: SGHKS and YYEKEE (reference sequence).

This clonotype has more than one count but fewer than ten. The CDR3 loop is CASSLASVINGELFF. The CDR3 DNA reads TGTGCCAGCAGCTTAGCGTCCGTAATTAACGGGGAGCTGTTTTTT. The chain links TRBV7-2 to TRBJ2-2; D not certain. Between the trimmed V and J ends, which lost 0 bases and 7 bases, there was a span of 12 bases. This CDR3 comprises 15 residues. CDR1 is SGHTA, CDR2 FQGNSA, per germline. Full variable domain (rest looked up from reference TRBV7-2 and TRBJ2-2): GAGVSQSPSNKVTEKGKDVELRCDPISGHTALYWYRQSLGQGLEFLIYFQGNSAPDKSGLPSDRFSAERTGGSVSTLTIQRTQQEDSAVYLCASSLASVINGELFFGEGSRLTVL.

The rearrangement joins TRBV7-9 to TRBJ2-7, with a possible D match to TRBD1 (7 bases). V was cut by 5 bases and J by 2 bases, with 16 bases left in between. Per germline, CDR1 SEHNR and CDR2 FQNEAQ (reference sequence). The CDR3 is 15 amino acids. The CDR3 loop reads CASSGGTAPTYEQYF. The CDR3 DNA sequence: TGTGCCAGCAGCGGCGGGACAGCCCCTACCTACGAGCAGTACTTC.

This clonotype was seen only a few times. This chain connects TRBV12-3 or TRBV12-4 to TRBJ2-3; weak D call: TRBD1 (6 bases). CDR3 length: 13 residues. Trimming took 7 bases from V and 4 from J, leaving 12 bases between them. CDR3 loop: CASKIGGADTQYF. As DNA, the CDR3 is TGTGCCAGCAAGATTGGGGGCGCAGATACGCAGTATTTT.

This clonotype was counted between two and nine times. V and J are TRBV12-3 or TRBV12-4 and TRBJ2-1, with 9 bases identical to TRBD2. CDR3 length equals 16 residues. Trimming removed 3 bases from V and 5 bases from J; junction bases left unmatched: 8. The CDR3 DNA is TGTGCCAGCAGTTTTGGGGCTAGCGGGATCCACAATGAGCAGTTCTTC. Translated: CASSFGASGIHNEQFF.

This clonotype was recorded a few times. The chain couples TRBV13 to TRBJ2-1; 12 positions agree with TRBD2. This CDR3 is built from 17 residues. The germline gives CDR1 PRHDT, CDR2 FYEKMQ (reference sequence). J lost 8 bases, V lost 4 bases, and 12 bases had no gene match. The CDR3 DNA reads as TGTGCCAGCAGCTCAGTATCCGGGACTAGCGGGTATGATGAGCAGTTCTTC. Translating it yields CASSSVSGTSGYDEQFF.

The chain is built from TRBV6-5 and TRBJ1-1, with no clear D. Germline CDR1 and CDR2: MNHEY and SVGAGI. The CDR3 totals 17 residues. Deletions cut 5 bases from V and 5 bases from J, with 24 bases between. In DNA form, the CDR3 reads TGTGCCAGCAGTCTACCGTCGGGCCGGATCGGAGGGACTGAAGCTTTCTTT. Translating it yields CASSLPSGRIGGTEAFF.

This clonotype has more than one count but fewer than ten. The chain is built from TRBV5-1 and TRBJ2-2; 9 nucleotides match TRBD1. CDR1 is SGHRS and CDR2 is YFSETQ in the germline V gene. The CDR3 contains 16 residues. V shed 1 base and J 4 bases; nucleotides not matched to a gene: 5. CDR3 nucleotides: TGCGCCAGCAGCTTGTCACAGGGGGCCGCCACCGGGGAGCTGTTTTTT. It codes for CASSLSQGAATGELFF. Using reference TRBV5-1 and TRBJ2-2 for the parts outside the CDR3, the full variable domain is KAGVTQTPRYLIKTRGQQVTLSCSPISGHRSVSWYQQTPGQGLQFLFEYFSETQRNKGNFPGRFSGRQFSNSRSEMNVSTLELGDSALYLCASSLSQGAATGELFFGEGSRLTVL.

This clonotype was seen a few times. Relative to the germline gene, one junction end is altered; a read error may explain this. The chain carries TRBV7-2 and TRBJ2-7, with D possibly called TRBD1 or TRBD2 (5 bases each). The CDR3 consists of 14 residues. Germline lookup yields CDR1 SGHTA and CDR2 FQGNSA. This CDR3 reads CASRLGPQGLEQYF. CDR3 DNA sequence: TGTGCCAGCCGCTTGGGACCCCAAGGCCTAGAGCAGTACTTC.

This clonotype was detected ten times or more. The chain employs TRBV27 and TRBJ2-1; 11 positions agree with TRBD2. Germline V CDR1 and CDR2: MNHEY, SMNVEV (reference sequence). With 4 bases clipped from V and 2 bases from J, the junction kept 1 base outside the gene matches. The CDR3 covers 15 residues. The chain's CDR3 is CASSSTSGTYNEQFF. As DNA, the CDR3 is TGTGCCAGCAGTTCGACTAGCGGGACCTACAATGAGCAGTTCTTC.

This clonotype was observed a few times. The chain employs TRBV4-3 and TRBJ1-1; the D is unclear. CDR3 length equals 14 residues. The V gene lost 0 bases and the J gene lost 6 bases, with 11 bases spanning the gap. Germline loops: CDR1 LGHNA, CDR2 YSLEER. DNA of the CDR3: TGCGCCAGCAGCCAAGAGAGGGCGGCCCCTGAAGCTTTCTTT. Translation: CASSQERAAPEAFF.